A selection of T cell receptor beta chains follows, all from one sample in a study of T-cell memory formation after mild COVID-19. TCRdb reprocessed the 5' RACE reads with MiXCR, giving one entry per CDR3 protein. The sample includes roughly 300,000 distinct CDR3 sequences, roughly 8% of them seen just once. Sequencing was performed on PBMCs or a T cell subset sorted from them (not recorded which). The receptors here all came from a man in his late teens or twenties who had mild COVID-19 (a few samples of this study predate the infection). Cell type and time point are not known. Both conserved end residues are trimmed from each CDR3.

cdr3_aa	v_call	j_call
AWSEGTVLGYT	TRBV30	TRBJ1-2
ASSKIRAEQF	TRBV5-4	TRBJ2-1
ASSVQGLETQY	TRBV6-6	TRBJ2-5
ASSLLSGLAEAF	TRBV5-6	TRBJ1-1
ASRAPGTGNNEQF	TRBV4-1	TRBJ2-1
ASSAQGRSNTGELF	TRBV9	TRBJ2-2
ASSLSGVNTGELF	TRBV5-1	TRBJ2-2
ASSLATGAYNSPLH	TRBV7-2	TRBJ1-6
ASSPNPGNQETQY	TRBV18	TRBJ2-5
ASTPSRGQGYT	TRBV9	TRBJ1-2
ASSLRGVDEQF	TRBV5-1	TRBJ2-1
ASSRETSSNQPQH	TRBV19	TRBJ1-5
SVEGQISEAF	TRBV29-1	TRBJ1-1
ASSQDGAEAF	TRBV4-2	TRBJ1-1
ASSPGTAGGTEAF	TRBV28	TRBJ1-1
ASSTGLAGDAETQY	TRBV7-9	TRBJ2-5
ASSSLKGSGELF	TRBV11-2	TRBJ2-2
ATSVATGYEQY	TRBV15	TRBJ2-7
ASSLASNRVNTEAF	TRBV5-1	TRBJ1-1
ATSDSGTDYGYT	TRBV24-1	TRBJ1-2
SVEGQGAGTDTQY	TRBV29-1	TRBJ2-3
ASSPTAPQQY	TRBV7-9	TRBJ2-7